The 10 T cell receptor beta chains listed next were all sequenced from one sample in a study of T cells in Graves' hyperthyroidism and ophthalmopathy. The TCR beta CDR3 regions underwent amplification using RNA transcripts as the source. First-round RT-PCR targeting the TCR CDR3 was performed with the HTBI primer set. TCRdb re-analysed the multiplex PCR reads in MiXCR, keeping a single row per CDR3 protein. This sample has about 610,000 distinct CDR3 sequences, with over 12% found just once. Input material: blood. The receptors were gathered from a woman in her thirties or forties with Graves' ophthalmopathy.

The sample holds many counts of this clonotype. This chain links TRBV6-2 or TRBV6-3 with TRBJ1-2, with D hard to call. The V end was cut by 0 bases, the J end by 8 bases, with 16 bases between. The CDR3 sequence is 15 residues long. The V gene's germline CDR1 is MNHEY and CDR2 SVGEGT. Here the CDR3 DNA reads TGTGCCAGCAGTTACTCGGGGAACCCGACGGGAGGCTACACCTTC. It codes for CASSYSGNPTGGYTF.

This clonotype was recorded many times. The V and J genes are TRBV19 and TRBJ2-7, with TRBD2 as a possible D gene (6 bases). Trimming shortened V by 0 bases and J by 7 bases, and 16 bases separated the two germline ends. Germline lookup yields CDR1 LNHDA and CDR2 SQIVND (reference sequence). CDR3 length: 15 residues. CDR3 loop: CASSIDGTPRLEQYF. The CDR3 DNA is TGTGCCAGTAGTATAGATGGGACTCCACGGTTAGAGCAGTACTTC.

The CDR3 nucleotides are TGCGCCAGCAGCCAAGAGCCGGGGGCTAGCTCCTACGAGCAGTACTTC. Encoded protein: CASSQEPGASSYEQYF. The genes are TRBV4-1 and TRBJ2-7; tentatively, D is TRBD1 or TRBD2 (6 bases each). Germline CDR1 reads MGHRA; CDR2 reads YSYEKL. Trimming removed 0 bases at V and 0 bases at J, with 12 bases between. The length of the CDR3 is 16 residues.

V is TRBV28 and J is TRBJ1-2; D unresolved. V shed 1 base and J shed 8 bases, with 11 bases lying between them. Germline V gives CDR1 MDHEN, CDR2 SYDVKM. There are 13 residues in the CDR3. DNA of the CDR3: TGTGCCAGCAGTTTATCGGATGGGGTCGGCTACACCTTC. Its translation is CASSLSDGVGYTF.

This clonotype occurred many times. The chain employs TRBV28 and TRBJ2-7; TRBD1 aligns across 7 bases. Germline loops: CDR1 MDHEN, CDR2 SYDVKM. CDR3 length equals 13 residues. V dropped 5 bases and J dropped 5; count of bases not matched to a gene: 6. CDR3: CASSRDSPNEQYF. CDR3 in DNA: TGTGCCAGCAGTAGGGACAGCCCCAACGAGCAGTACTTC.

The rearrangement uses TRBV6-5 and TRBJ2-7, with D possibly TRBD2 on 5 matching bases. In germline, CDR1 is MNHEY, CDR2 SVGAGI. The CDR3 sequence is 12 residues long. V lost 2 bases, J lost 5 bases, and 7 bases lay in between. DNA for the CDR3: TGTGCCAGCAGTTACGAGGGAAACGAGCAGTACTTC. Translation: CASSYEGNEQYF.

CDR3 DNA sequence: TGTGCCAGCAGTTGGAGAGACTACGAGCAGTACTTC. Protein: CASSWRDYEQYF. The chain has TRBV12-3 or TRBV12-4 and TRBJ2-7; D not resolved. Trimming removed 4 bases at V and 3 bases at J, with 7 bases between. CDR3 length: 12 residues.

This clonotype was seen many times. The rearrangement uses TRBV6-1 and TRBJ1-1; TRBD1 matches 9 bases. Looked up from germline, CDR1 is MNHNS and CDR2 is SASEGT. CDR3 length equals 16 residues. Trimming took 6 bases from V and 0 from J; bases not matched to a gene: 8. CDR3: CASSPDRGELNTEAFF. CDR3 bases: TGTGCCAGCAGCCCTGACAGGGGGGAATTGAACACTGAAGCTTTCTTT.

The chain links TRBV12-3 or TRBV12-4 to TRBJ2-2; the match to TRBD2 covers 7 bases. V gave up 4 bases and J gave up 2 bases; unmatched junction bases: 7. The CDR3 sequence is 16 residues long. In DNA form, the CDR3 reads TGTGCCAGCAGTTCGGGAGGAAACTTAAACACCGGGGAGCTGTTTTTT. Translating gives CASSSGGNLNTGELFF.

This clonotype was observed many times. This chain links TRBV7-2 with TRBJ1-2; possibly TRBD1 for D (5 bases). Between the trimmed V and J ends, which lost 2 bases and 8 bases, there was a span of 12 bases. The CDR3 is 13 residues long. The germline gives CDR1 SGHTA, CDR2 FQGNSA. CDR3 residues: CASSLMLRGGYTF. The CDR3 region has the DNA TGTGCCAGCAGCTTAATGTTAAGGGGCGGCTACACCTTC. The full variable domain, rest sourced from reference TRBV7-2 and TRBJ1-2, is GAGVSQSPSNKVTEKGKDVELRCDPISGHTALYWYRQSLGQGLEFLIYFQGNSAPDKSGLPSDRFSAERTGGSVSTLTIQRTQQEDSAVYLCASSLMLRGGYTFGSGTRLTVV.